This T cell receptor (beta chain) was identified in a study of T cells in Graves' hyperthyroidism and ophthalmopathy. Overall study: It was at initial diagnosis, before any treatment, that peripheral blood was collected.

Findings of the study overall: Among clonotypes expanded in thyroid above 0.001, most were also found in blood.

PBMCs came from around 9.7 ml fresh peripheral blood. This clonotype was counted a few times. Its antigen is currently unknown. Trimming removed 0 bases at V and 6 bases at J, with 8 bases between. Germline CDR1 and CDR2: LGHDT and YNNKEL (reference sequence). This CDR3 contains 13 residues. TCR beta CDR3 region amplification was performed from RNA transcripts. Using the HTBI primer set, a first-round RT-PCR was run on the TCR CDR3. TCRdb re-called the multiplex PCR reads with MiXCR, one entry per CDR3 protein. The sample includes about 320,000 distinct CDR3 sequences, roughly 17% of them seen just once.

The V gene is TRBV3-1, the J gene TRBJ1-2, with D perhaps TRBD1 (5 bases). This TCR came from a man aged 25 to 45 with Graves' hyperthyroidism. Sample: blood. The CDR3 loop is CASSQEPGNGYTF. CDR3 DNA sequence: TGTGCCAGCAGCCAAGAGCCAGGGAATGGCTACACCTTC.